One T cell receptor (beta chain) is described in this entry. The CDR3 has 13 amino acids. Germline values: CDR1 SGHNT, CDR2 YENEEA. V lost 1 base and J lost 1, with 4 bases in between. Repertoires were generated with immunoSEQ multiplex PCR, while TCRdb's copy carries only in-frame clones and drops some. The sample consists of about 25,000 clones, about 81% of them appearing once. The data stem from a study of memory CD4+ T cells and cytomegalovirus serostatus. Single viable CD3+CD4+CD8-CD45RO+ cells were sorted as the memory CD4+ T cells. Sequencing was carried out using memory CD4+ T cells from blood. The sequence came from an adult in good health and CMV-seronegative. The V and J genes are TRBV11-3 and TRBJ1-1, with D unclear. CDR3 region: CASSLGWNTEAFF. The CDR3 nucleotides read TGTGCCAGCAGCTTAGGGTGGAACACTGAAGCTTTCTTT.